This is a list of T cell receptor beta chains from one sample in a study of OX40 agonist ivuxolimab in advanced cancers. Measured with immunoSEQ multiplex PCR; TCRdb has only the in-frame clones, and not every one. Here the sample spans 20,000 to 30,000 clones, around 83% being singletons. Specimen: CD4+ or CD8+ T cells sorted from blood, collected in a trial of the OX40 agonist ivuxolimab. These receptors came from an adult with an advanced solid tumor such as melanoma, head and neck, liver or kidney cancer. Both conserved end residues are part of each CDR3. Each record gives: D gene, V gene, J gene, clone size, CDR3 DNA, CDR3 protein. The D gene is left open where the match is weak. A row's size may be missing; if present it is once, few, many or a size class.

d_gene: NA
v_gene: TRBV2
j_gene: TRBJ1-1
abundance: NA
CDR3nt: TGTGCCAGCAGTGAAGCGACGGGCACTGAAGCTTTCTTT
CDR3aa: CASSEATGTEAFF

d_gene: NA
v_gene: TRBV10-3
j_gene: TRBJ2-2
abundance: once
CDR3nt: TGTGCCATCAGTGATCCACCCCGGGGAATCGGGGAGCTGTTTTTT
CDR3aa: CAISDPPRGIGELFF

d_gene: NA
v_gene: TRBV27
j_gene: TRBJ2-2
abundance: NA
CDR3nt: TGTGCCAGCAGTTTACGCGGAGAGGCGAACACCGGGGAGCTGTTTTTT
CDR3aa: CASSLRGEANTGELFF

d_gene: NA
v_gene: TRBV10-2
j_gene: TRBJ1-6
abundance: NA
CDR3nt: TGCGCCAGCAGAGAGGGGCCCCTCTATAATTCACCCCTCCACTTT
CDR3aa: CASREGPLYNSPLHF

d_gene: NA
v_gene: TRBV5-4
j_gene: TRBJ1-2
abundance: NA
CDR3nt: TGTGCCACCTACAGGAGGCTATGGGACTACACCTTC
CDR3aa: CATYRRLWDYTF

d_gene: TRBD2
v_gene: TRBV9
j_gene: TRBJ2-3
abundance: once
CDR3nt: TGTGCCAGCAGCGTACGCCCTTGGACTAGCGGAGGAGATACGCAGTATTTT
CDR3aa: CASSVRPWTSGGDTQYF

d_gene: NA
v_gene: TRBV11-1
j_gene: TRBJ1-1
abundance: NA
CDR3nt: TGTGCCAGCAGCTTACTCGGAGAAGCTGAAGCTTTCTTT
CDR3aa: CASSLLGEAEAFF

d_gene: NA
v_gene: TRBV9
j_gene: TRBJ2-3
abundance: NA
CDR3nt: TGTGCCAGCAGCACCCAAAGCACAGATACGCAGTATTTT
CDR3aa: CASSTQSTDTQYF

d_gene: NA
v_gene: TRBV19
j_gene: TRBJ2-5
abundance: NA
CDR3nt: TGTGCCAGTAGTCAGGGTTCGCAGACCCAGTACTTC
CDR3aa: CASSQGSQTQYF

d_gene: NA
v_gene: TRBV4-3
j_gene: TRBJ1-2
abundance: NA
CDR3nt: TGCGCCAGCAGCCAAGATCGTTTCGGCGGAAACTATGGCTACACCTTC
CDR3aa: CASSQDRFGGNYGYTF

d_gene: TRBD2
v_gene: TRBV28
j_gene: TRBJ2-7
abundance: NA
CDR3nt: TGTGCCAGCAGTTCCCCTCGGACTAGCGGCTACGAGCAGTACTTC
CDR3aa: CASSSPRTSGYEQYF

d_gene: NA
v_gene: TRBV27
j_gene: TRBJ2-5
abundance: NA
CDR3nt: TGTGCCAGCAGTTTGGGGTACCAAGAGACCCAGTACTTC
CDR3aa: CASSLGYQETQYF

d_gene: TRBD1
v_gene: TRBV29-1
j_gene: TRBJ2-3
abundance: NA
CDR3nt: TGCAGCGCCCGGGACAGGGTGTTTACAGATACGCAGTATTTT
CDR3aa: CSARDRVFTDTQYF

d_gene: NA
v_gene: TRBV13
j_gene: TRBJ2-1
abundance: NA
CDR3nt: TGTGCCAGCAGCCCGAGACTAGAGGGTTACAATGAGCAGTTCTTC
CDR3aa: CASSPRLEGYNEQFF

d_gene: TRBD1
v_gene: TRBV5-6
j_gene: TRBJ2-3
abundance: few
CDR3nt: TGTGCCAGCAGCTGGATGACAGGGGGTCGGACAGATACGCAGTATTTT
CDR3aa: CASSWMTGGRTDTQYF

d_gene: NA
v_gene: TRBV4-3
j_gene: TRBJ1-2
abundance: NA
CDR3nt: TGCGCCAGCAGCCAAGTGGCAGGCGGGGTCTATGGCTACACCTTC
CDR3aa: CASSQVAGGVYGYTF

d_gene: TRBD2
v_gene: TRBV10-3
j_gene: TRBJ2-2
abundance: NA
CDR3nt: TGTGCCATCAGTGAGTCGGAGGGCGGGAGGTCCGGGGAGCTGTTTTTT
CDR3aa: CAISESEGGRSGELFF

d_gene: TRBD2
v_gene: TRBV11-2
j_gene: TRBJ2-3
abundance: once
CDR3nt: TGTGCCAGCAGCTTAGAGGGACTAGCGGGGGGGCGAGATACGCAGTATTTT
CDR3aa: CASSLEGLAGGRDTQYF

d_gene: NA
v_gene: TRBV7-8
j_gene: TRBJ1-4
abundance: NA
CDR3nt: TGTGCCAGCAGCCCCTTTGCAACTAATGAAAAACTGTTTTTT
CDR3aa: CASSPFATNEKLFF

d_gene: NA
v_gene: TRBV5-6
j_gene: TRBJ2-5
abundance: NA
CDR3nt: TGTGCCAGCAGCTCTGATCTAGCTTCCAAAAAAGAGACCCAGTACTTC
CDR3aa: CASSSDLASKKETQYF

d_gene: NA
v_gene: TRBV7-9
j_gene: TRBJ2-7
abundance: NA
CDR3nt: TGTGCCAGCAGCTCCGGGACCTATACCTACGAGCAGTACTTC
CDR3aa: CASSSGTYTYEQYF

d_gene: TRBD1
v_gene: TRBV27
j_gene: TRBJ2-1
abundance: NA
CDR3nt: TGTGCCAGCAGTTTAGACAGGGCGCGCTACAATGAGCAGTTCTTC
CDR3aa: CASSLDRARYNEQFF

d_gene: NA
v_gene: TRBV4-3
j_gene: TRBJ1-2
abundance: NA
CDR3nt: TGCGCCAGCAGCCAAGACACAGGGACATTCTATGGCTACACCTTC
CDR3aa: CASSQDTGTFYGYTF

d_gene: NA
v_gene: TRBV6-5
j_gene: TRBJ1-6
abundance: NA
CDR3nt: TGTGCCAGCAGTGCGGGTAACGATAATTCACCCCTCCACTTT
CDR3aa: CASSAGNDNSPLHF

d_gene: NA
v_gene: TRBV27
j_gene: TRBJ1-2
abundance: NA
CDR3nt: TGTGCCAGCCGGGGGGGGGGTGGCTACACCTTC
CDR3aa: CASRGGGGYTF

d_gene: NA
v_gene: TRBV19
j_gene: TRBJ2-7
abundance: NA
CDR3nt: TGTGCCAGTAGTTCCACTCACCCGGGGTACGAGCAGTACTTC
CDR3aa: CASSSTHPGYEQYF

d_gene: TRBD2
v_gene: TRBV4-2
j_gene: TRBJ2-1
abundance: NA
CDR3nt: TGTGCCAGCAGCCAAGATCGAAGCGGGGAAGACAATGAGCAGTTCTTC
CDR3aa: CASSQDRSGEDNEQFF

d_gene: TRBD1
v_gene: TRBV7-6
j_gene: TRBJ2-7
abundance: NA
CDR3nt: TGTGCCAGCAGCCCGGGACAGCTATACGAGCAGTACTTC
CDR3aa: CASSPGQLYEQYF

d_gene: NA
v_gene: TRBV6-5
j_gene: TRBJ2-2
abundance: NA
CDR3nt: TGTGCCAGCATTTCACAGAAAACGAACACCGGGGAGCTGTTTTTT
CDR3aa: CASISQKTNTGELFF

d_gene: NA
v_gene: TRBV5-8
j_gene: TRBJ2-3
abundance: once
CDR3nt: TGTGCCAGCAGCTCATCCCTGGTTACGCAGTATTTT
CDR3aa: CASSSSLVTQYF

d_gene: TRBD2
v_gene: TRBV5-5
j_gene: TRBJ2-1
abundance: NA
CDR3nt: TGTGCCAGCAGCTCGTCTCCGGGACTAGCGGGAGGGCCGGAATACAATGAGCAGTTCTTC
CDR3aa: CASSSSPGLAGGPEYNEQFF

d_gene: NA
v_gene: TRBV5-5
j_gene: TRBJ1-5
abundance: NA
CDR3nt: TGTGCCAGCAGCTTAGGGAACAGCCCAAATCAGCCCCAGCATTTT
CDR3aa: CASSLGNSPNQPQHF

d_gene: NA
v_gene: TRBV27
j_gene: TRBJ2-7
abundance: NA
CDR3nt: TGTGCCAGCGGCGAGACCTACGAGCAGTACTTC
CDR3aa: CASGETYEQYF

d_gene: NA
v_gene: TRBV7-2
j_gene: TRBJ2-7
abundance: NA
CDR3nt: TGTGCCAGCAGCTTAGGGGGATACAGGAACCCCAGATCCTACGAGCAGTACTTC
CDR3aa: CASSLGGYRNPRSYEQYF

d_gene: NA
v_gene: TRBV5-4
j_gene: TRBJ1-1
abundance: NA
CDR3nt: TGTGCCAGCAGCTTTGGCTTGAACACTGAAGCTTTCTTT
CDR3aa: CASSFGLNTEAFF

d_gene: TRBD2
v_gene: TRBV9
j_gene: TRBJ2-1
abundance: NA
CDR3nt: TGTGCCAGCAGCCGCGGGATAGCGGGAGGGAATGAGCAGTTCTTC
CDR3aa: CASSRGIAGGNEQFF

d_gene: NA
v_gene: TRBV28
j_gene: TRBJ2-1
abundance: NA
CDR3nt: TGTGCCAGCAGTTGGACGGGGAATGAGCAGTTCTTC
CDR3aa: CASSWTGNEQFF

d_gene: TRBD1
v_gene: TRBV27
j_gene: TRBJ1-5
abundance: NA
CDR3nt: TGTGCCAGCAGTAGGACAGGGCGAAATCAGCCCCAGCATTTT
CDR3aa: CASSRTGRNQPQHF

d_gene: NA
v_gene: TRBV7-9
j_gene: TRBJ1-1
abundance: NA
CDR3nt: TGTGCCAGCAGCACCCAGGACAAGAACACTGAAGCTTTCTTT
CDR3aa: CASSTQDKNTEAFF

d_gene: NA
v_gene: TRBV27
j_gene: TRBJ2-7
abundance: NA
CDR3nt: TGTGCCAGCAGTAGCGGTTTGTCCTACGAGCAGTACTTC
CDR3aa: CASSSGLSYEQYF

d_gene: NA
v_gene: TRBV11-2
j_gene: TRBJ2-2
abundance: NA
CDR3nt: TGTGCCAGCAGCTCAGGGTTCACCGGGGAGCTGTTTTTT
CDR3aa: CASSSGFTGELFF

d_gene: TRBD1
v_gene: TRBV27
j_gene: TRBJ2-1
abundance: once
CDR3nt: TGTGCCAGCAGCCTCGGGACAGGGACGTTCTTC
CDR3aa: CASSLGTGTFF